This T cell receptor beta chain was profiled in a study of T cell repertoires in cytomegalovirus infection. Looked up from germline, CDR1 is LNHDA and CDR2 is SQIVND (reference sequence). This CDR3 contains 16 residues. V lost 5 bases and J lost 2; bases outside the gene matches: 6. A note on this clonotype: Its matching antigen is unknown.

A single record per CDR3 protein comes from TCRdb applying MiXCR to the reads. Here the sample spans roughly 800,000 distinct CDR3 sequences, roughly 28% being singletons. V gene TRBV19 combines with J gene TRBJ2-3; the match to TRBD2 covers 11 bases. This material consisted of cultured CD8+ T cells from PBMCs, taken from culture after CMV antigen stimulation. The TCR originated in a human donor in good health (CMV status not recorded). Some clones in this sample may be carry-over from other donors' samples. CDR3 protein: CASSGVTSGATDTQYF. The DNA for the CDR3 is TGTGCCAGTAGTGGGGTGACTAGCGGGGCCACAGATACGCAGTATTTT.